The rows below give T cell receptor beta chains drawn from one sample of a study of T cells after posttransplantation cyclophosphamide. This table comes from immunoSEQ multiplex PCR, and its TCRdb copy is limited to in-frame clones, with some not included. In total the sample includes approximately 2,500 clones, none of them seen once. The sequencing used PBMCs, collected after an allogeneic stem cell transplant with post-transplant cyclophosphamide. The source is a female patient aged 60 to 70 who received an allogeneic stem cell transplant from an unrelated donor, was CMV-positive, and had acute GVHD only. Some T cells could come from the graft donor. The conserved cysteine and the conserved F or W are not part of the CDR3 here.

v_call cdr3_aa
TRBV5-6 ASNFKAGANTGELF
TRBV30 AWSSWTVSYEQY
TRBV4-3 ASSQSGYEQY
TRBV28 ASSFLARANIQY
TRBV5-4 ASSSSGGAEDTQY
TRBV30 AWSSLRGPGQPQH
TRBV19 ASSIDNQGRETQY
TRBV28 ASSFLGQGADSPLH
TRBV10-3 AISESGLVSTGELF
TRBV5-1 ASRIELGQEAF
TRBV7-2 ASSLKAYEQY
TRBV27 ASRPRGGSNQPQH
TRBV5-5 ASSLAPLADTQY
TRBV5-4 ASSPTGPQETQY
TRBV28 ASSPRVENTEAF
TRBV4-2 ASSQDYRGLVAEAF
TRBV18 ASSTGRTYEQY
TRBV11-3 ASNWGGDTGELF
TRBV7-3 ASSQNPGIGEQY
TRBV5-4 ASHPADRSTGELF
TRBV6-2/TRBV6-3 ASSYMASGSADTQY
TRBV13 ASSFLSNTEAF
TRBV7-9 ASSIGDEQF
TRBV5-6 ASSSIISKRYNEQF
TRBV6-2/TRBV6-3 ASSLLQAWVGDTEAF
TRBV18 ASSPIPAGGAVTGELF
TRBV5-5 ASSPSPWQQSSGNTIY
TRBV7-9 ASSQAPPGDYGYT
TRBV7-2 ASSLGRGREKLF
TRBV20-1 SASPNYEQY
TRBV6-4 ASSDGGDTQY
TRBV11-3 ASSLGGLAGNEQF
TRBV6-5 ASSYSGRGDEKLF
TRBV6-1 ASSEEGTATEAF
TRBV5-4 ASSPFTNGEKLF
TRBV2 ASSVVLAGGNEQF